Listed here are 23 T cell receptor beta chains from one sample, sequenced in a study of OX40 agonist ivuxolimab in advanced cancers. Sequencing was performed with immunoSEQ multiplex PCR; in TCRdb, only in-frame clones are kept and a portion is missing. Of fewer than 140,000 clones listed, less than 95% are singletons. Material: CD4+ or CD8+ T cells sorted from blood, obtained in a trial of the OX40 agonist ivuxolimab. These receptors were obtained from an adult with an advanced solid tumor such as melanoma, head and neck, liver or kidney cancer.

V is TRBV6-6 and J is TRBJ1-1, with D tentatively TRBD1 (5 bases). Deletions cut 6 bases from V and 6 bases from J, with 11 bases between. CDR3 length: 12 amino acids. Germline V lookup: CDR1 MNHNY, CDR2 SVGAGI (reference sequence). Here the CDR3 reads CASRERDSEAFF. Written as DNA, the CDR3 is TGTGCCAGCAGGGAAAGGGACTCTGAAGCTTTCTTT.

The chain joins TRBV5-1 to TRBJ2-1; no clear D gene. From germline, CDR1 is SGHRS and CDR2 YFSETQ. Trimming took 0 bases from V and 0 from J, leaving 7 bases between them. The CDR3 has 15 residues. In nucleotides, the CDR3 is TGCGCCAGCAGCTTGGGATTAGTCTCCTACAATGAGCAGTTCTTC. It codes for CASSLGLVSYNEQFF.

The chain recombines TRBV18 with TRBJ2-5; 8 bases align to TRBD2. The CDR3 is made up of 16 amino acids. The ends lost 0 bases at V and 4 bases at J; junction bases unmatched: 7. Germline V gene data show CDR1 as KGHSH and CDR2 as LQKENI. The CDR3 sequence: CASSPPRSGGGETQYF. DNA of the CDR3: TGTGCCAGCTCACCACCTAGGAGCGGGGGAGGAGAGACCCAGTACTTC.

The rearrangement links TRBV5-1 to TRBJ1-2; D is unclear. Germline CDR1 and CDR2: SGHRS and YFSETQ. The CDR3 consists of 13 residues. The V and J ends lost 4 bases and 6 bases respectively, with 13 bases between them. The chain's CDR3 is CASSQSQVDGYTF. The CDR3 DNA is TGCGCCAGCAGCCAATCCCAGGTGGATGGCTACACCTTC.

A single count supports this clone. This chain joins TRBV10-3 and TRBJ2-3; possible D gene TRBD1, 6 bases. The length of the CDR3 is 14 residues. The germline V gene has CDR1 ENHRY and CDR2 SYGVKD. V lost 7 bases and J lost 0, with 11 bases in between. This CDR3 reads CAITEGESTDTQYF. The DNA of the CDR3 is TGTGCCATCACAGAGGGGGAAAGCACAGATACGCAGTATTTT.

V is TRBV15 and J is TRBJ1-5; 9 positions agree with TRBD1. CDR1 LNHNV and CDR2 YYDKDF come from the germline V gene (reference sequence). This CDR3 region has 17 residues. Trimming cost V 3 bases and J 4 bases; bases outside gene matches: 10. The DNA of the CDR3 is TGTGCCACCAGCAGGGAACGGGCCGGACAGGGGAATCAGCCCCAGCATTTT. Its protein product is CATSRERAGQGNQPQHF.

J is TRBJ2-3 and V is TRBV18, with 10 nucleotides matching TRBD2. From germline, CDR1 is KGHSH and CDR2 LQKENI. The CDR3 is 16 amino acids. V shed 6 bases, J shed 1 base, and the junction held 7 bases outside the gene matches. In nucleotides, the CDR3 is TGTGCCAGCTCCCACGTAGCGGGGGGCCGCACAGATACGCAGTATTTT. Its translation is CASSHVAGGRTDTQYF.

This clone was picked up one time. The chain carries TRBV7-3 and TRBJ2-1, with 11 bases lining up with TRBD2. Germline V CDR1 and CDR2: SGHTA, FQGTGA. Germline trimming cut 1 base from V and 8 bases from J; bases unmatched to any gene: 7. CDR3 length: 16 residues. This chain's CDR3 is CASSLMGLAVFDEQFF. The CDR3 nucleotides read TGTGCCAGCAGCTTAATGGGACTAGCGGTCTTCGATGAGCAGTTCTTC. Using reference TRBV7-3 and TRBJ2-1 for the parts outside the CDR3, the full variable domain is GAGVSQTPSNKVTEKGKYVELRCDPISGHTALYWYRQSLGQGPEFLIYFQGTGAADDSGLPNDRFFAVRPEGSVSTLKIQRTERGDSAVYLCASSLMGLAVFDEQFFGPGTRLTVL.

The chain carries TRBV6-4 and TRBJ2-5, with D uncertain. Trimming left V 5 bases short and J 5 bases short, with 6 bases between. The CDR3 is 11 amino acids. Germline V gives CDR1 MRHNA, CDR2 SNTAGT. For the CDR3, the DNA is TGTGCCAGCAGTAACGGGGAGACCCAGTACTTC. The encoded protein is CASSNGETQYF.

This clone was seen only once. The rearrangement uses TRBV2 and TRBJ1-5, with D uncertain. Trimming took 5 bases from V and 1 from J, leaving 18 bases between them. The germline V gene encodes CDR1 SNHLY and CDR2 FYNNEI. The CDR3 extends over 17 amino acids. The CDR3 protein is CASSISGPRISNQPQHF. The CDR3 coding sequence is TGTGCCAGCAGTATCTCGGGCCCCCGAATAAGCAATCAGCCCCAGCATTTT.

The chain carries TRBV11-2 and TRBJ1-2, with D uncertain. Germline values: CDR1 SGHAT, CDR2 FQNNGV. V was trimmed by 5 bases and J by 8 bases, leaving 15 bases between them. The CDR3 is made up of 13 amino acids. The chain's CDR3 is CASSPLIARGYTF. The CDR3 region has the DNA TGTGCCAGCAGCCCCTTAATCGCCCGCGGCTACACCTTC.

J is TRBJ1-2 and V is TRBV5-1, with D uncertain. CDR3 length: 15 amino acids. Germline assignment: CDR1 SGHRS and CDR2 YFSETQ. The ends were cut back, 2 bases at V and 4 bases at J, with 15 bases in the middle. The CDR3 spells CASSLTPTESYGYTF. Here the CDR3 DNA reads TGCGCCAGCAGCTTAACCCCCACAGAAAGCTATGGCTACACCTTC.

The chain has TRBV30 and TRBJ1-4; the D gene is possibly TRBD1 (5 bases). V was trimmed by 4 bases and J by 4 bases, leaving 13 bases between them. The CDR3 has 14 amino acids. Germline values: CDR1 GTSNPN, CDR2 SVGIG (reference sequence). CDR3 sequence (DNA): TGTGCCTGGAACAGAGGGGCGATTAATGAAAAACTGTTTTTT. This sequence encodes CAWNRGAINEKLFF.

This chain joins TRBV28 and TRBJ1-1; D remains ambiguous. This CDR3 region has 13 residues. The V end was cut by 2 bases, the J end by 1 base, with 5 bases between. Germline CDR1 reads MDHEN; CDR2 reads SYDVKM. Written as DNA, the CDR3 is TGTGCCAGCAGTTTAAGAGAGAACACTGAAGCTTTCTTT. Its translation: CASSLRENTEAFF.

Here the CDR3 DNA reads TGTGCCAGCAGTGAAAGCCCCAACGGCCGCTCCTATAATTCACCCCTCCACTTT. Protein product: CASSESPNGRSYNSPLHF. The chain is built from TRBV6-1 and TRBJ1-6; D ambiguous. V was pared by 2 bases and J by 0 bases, with 14 bases between. From germline, CDR1 is MNHNS and CDR2 SASEGT. CDR3 length: 18 residues.

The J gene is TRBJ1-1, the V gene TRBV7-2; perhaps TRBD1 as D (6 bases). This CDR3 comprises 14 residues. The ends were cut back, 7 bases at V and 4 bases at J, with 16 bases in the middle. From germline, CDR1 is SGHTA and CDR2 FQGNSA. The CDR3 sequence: CASTRRTVGTEAFF. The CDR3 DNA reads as TGTGCCAGCACTAGACGGACAGTGGGCACTGAAGCTTTCTTT.

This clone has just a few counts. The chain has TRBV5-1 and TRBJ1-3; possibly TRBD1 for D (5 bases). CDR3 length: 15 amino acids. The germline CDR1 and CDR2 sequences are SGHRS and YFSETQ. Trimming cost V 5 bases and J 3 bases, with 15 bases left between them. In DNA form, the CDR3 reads TGCGCCAGCAGGCCTGGAACAGGAGGTGGAAACACCATATATTTT. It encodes CASRPGTGGGNTIYF.

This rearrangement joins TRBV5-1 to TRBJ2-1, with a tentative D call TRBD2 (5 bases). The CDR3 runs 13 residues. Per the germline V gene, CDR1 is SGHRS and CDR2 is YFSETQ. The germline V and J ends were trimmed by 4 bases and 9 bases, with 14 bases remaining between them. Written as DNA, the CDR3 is TGCGCCAGCAGCGTAGACGGGAAGGCTGAGCAGTTCTTC. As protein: CASSVDGKAEQFF.

CDR3 DNA sequence: TGTGCCATCAGTGAGTCGACGCCGACGCACACTGAAGCTTTCTTT. Translation gives CAISESTPTHTEAFF. The genes are TRBV10-3 and TRBJ1-1; D unclear. The V end lost 0 bases, the J end lost 3 bases, and 11 bases lay between the germline ends. The CDR3 loop spans 15 amino acids. The V gene's germline CDR1 is ENHRY and CDR2 SYGVKD.

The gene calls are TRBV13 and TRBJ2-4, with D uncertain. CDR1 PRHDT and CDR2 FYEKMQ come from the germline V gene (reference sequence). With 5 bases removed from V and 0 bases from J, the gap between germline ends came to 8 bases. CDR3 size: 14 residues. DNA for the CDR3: TGTGCCAGCAGCGCCCCACTAGCCAAAAACATTCAGTACTTC. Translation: CASSAPLAKNIQYF.

The chain's CDR3 is CASSARDYEVPQHF. CDR3 sequence (DNA): TGTGCCAGCAGCGCCCGGGACTACGAGGTGCCCCAGCATTTT. The rearrangement links TRBV7-8 to TRBJ1-5; D perhaps matches TRBD1 (5 bases). V lost 5 bases to trimming and J lost 9 bases, with 17 bases between them. The germline V gene has CDR1 SGHVS and CDR2 FQNEAQ. This CDR3 comprises 14 residues.

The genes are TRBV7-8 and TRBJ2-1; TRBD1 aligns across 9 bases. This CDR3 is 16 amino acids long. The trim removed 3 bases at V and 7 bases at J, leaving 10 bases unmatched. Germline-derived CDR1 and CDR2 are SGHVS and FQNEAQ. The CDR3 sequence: CASSFRRAGTGNEQFF. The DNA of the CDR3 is TGTGCCAGCAGCTTCCGGAGGGCCGGGACAGGGAATGAGCAGTTCTTC.

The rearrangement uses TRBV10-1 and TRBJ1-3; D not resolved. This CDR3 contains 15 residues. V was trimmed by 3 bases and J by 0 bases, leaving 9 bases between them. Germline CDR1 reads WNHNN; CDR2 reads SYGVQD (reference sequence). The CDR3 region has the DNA TGCGCCAGCAGTGACAAACAGAACTCTGGAAACACCATATATTTT. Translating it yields CASSDKQNSGNTIYF.